This T cell receptor beta chain was sequenced for a study of blood T cell repertoires in COVID-19. Study in general: Samples of COVID-19 (acute and convalescent) were obtained from the United States, Italy and Spain. PBMCs, B-cell-depleted T cells, or T cells provided the cDNA or gDNA that made up the material.

Per germline, CDR1 MNHEY and CDR2 SVGAGI. V lost 10 bases to trimming and J lost 1 base, with 10 bases between them. CDR3 length equals 13 residues. Original data processing: Reference gene primers were amplified, and this amplification served to estimate nucleated cell counts. TCRdb's copy holds only in-frame clones and misses some; the assay was immunoSEQ multiplex PCR. That table furnishes V, J and clone size, whereas the DNA furnished D and trimming. The table records a few hundred thousand clones, 86% of them present only once. This receptor was obtained from a young man with active or convalescent COVID-19. The sample comprised peripheral blood. The V gene is TRBV6-5, the J gene TRBJ1-4; D not certain. The CDR3: CATGRVTNEKLFF. CDR3 sequence (DNA): TGTGCCACTGGTCGGGTAACTAATGAAAAACTGTTTTTT.